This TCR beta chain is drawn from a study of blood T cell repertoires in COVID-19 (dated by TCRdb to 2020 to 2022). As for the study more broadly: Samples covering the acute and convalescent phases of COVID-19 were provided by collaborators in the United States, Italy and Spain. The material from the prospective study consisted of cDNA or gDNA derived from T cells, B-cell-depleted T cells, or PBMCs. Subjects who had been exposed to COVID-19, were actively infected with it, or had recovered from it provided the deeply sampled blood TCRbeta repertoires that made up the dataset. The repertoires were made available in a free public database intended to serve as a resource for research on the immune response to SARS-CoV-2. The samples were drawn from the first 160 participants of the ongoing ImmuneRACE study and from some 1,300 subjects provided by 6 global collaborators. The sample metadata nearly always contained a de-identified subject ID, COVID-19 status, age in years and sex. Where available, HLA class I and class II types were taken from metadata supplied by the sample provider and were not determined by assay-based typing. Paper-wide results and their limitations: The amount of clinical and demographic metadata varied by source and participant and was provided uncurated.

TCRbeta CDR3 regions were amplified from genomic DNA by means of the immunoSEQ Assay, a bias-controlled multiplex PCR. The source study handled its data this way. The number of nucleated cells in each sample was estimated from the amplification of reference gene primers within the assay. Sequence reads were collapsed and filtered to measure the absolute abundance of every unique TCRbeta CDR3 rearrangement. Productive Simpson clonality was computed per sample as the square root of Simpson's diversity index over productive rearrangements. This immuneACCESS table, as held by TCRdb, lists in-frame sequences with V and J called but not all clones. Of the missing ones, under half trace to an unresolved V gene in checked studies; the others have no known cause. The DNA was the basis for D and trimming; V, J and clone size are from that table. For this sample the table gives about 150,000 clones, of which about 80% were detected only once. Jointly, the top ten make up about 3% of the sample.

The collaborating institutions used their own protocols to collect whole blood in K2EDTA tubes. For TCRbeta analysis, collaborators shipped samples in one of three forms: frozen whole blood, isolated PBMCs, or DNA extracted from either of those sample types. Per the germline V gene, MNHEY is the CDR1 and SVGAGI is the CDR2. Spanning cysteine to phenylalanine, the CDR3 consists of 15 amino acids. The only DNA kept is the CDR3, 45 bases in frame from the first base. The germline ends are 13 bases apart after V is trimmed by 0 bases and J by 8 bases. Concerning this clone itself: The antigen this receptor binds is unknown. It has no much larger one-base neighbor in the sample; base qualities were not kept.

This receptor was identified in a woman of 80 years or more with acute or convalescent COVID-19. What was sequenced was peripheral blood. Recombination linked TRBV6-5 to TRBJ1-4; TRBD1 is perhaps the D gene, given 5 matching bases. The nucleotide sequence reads TGTGCCAGCAGTTACTCGCAGGGTATAAAGGAAAAACTGTTTTTT. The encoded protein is CASSYSQGIKEKLFF.